The entry that follows covers one TCR beta chain sequence. Germline V gene sequence: CDR1 SNHLY, CDR2 FYNNEI. The CDR3 contains 15 residues. V trimming: 1 base; J trimming: 5 bases; junction bases outside the gene matches: 7. Only in-frame clones appear in the TCRdb table, and some are missing; sequencing was by immunoSEQ multiplex PCR. The data show some 130,000 clones, 93% seen once. The sample comes from a study of T cell responses to AZD1222 COVID-19 vaccine. Study summary: Some second doses came at about 4 weeks and others at about 12 weeks; these were pooled.

Sequenced here: peripheral blood, sampled on day 0 of AZD1222 vaccination. V usage is TRBV2 and J usage is TRBJ1-1; 7 nucleotides agree with TRBD1. The TCR sequence derives from an adult in good health. CDR3 DNA: TGTGCCAGCAGTGAAGAGGAGGGGGCTGGGACTGAAGCTTTCTTT. Its protein is CASSEEEGAGTEAFF. Looking up the rest from reference TRBV2 and TRBJ1-1 gives the full variable domain: EPEVTQTPSHQVTQMGQEVILRCVPISNHLYFYWYRQILGQKVEFLVSFYNNEISEKSEIFDDQFSVERPDGSNFTLKIRSTKLEDSAMYFCASSEEEGAGTEAFFGQGTRLTVV.